The clone carrying this TCR beta chain was found a few times. Germline loops: CDR1 MNHEY, CDR2 SVGAGI. The CDR3 length is 14 residues. The V end was cut by 6 bases, the J end by 6 bases, with 12 bases between. This sample is part of a study of T-cell memory formation after mild COVID-19. 5'RACE with constant-segment primers built TCRalpha and TCRbeta cDNA libraries with UMIs. A single record per CDR3 protein comes from TCRdb applying MiXCR to the 5' RACE reads. In the table there are 100,000 to 150,000 distinct CDR3 sequences, approximately 6.2% of which are singletons. This sequence was found in an adult woman who had mild COVID-19 (a few samples of this study predate the infection). Cell type and time point are not known. Specimen: PBMCs or a T cell subset sorted from them (not recorded which). V gene TRBV6-5 combines with J gene TRBJ1-6; a possible D gene is TRBD1 (5 bases). CDR3 amino acids: CASRLGQLNSPLHF. CDR3 DNA: TGTGCCAGCAGGCTGGGGCAGCTTAATTCACCCCTCCACTTT.